Below are 4 T cell receptor beta chains sequenced from a single sample in a study of cytomegalovirus exposure and HLA in healthy donors. PCR employed 60 Vbeta and 13 Jbeta primers. The protocol was immunoSEQ multiplex PCR, while the TCRdb copy is restricted to in-frame clones and leaves out a portion. The sample has over 150,000 clones, about four fifths seen once. Sequencing input: PBMCs. The receptors shown here come from a young man in good health and CMV-seropositive.

The V gene is TRBV4-2, the J gene TRBJ1-2; tentative D call: TRBD1 (5 bases). The CDR3 loop spans 15 amino acids. The V end lost 4 bases, the J end lost 0 bases, and 12 bases lay between the germline ends. Germline loops: CDR1 LGHNA, CDR2 YNFKEQ. CDR3 DNA: TGTGCCAGCAGCCCTCAGGGTAGGACTAACTATGGCTACACCTTC. Its translation is CASSPQGRTNYGYTF.

This chain links TRBV4-2 with TRBJ2-2, with TRBD1 matching over 9 bases. Trimming cost V 4 bases and J 0 bases; bases outside gene matches: 6. In germline, CDR1 is LGHNA, CDR2 YNFKEQ. The CDR3 is 17 residues long. CDR3 nucleotide sequence: TGTGCCAGCAGCCGATTACAGGGGGCCACGAACACCGGGGAGCTGTTTTTT. Translation gives CASSRLQGATNTGELFF.

The chain combines TRBV19 with TRBJ2-7; D uncertain. CDR3 length equals 14 residues. The V end was cut by 3 bases, the J end by 0 bases, with 9 bases between. Germline V lookup: CDR1 LNHDA, CDR2 SQIVND (reference sequence). The CDR3 nucleotides read TGTGCCAGTAGTATCGGAGCGAACTCCTACGAGCAGTACTTC. Amino acids: CASSIGANSYEQYF.

The chain recombines TRBV7-8 with TRBJ2-6, with 10 bases aligning to TRBD1. There are 18 residues in the CDR3. The J segment lost 2 bases and the V segment lost 3 bases, leaving 7 bases of the junction unmatched. Germline CDR1 SGHVS, CDR2 FQNEAQ. The CDR3 here is CASSLRDRGGAGANVLTF. CDR3 sequence (DNA): TGTGCCAGCAGCTTGAGGGACAGGGGAGGTGCTGGGGCCAACGTCCTGACTTTC.